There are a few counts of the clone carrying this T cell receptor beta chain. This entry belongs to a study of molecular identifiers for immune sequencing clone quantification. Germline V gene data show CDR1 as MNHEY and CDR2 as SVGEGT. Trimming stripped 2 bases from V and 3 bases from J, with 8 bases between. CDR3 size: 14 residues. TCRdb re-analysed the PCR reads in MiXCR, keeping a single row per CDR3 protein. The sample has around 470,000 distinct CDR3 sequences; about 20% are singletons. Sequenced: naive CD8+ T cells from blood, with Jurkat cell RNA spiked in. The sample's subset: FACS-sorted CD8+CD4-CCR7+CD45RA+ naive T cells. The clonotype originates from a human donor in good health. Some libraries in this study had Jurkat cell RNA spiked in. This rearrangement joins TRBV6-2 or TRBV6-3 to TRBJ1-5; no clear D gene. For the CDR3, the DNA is TGTGCCAGCAGTTACGGCCACAACAATCAGCCCCAGCATTTT. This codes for CASSYGHNNQPQHF.